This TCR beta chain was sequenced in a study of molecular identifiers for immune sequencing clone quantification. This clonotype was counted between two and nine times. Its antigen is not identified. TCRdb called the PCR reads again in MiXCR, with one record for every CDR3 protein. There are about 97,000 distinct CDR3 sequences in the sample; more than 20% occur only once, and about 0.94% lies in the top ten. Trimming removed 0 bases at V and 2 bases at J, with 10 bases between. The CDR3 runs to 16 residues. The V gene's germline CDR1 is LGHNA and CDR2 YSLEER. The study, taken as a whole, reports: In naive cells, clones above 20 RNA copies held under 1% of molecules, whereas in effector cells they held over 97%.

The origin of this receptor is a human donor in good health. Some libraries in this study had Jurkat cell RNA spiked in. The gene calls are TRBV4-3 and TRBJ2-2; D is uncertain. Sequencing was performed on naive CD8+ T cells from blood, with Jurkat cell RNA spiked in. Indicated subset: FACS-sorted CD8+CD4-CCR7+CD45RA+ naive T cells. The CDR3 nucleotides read TGCGCCAGCAGCCAAGATTGGCCTACCAACACCGGGGAGCTGTTTTTT. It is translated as CASSQDWPTNTGELFF.